Given below is one T cell receptor (beta chain) in context. Germline assignment: CDR1 GTSNPN and CDR2 SVGIG (reference sequence). The CDR3 consists of 14 residues. Trimming pared 6 bases from V and 4 bases from J, leaving 16 bases between. This sample was taken from a study of early stage breast cancer tumors. Overall study: About 70% of the 16 invasive tumors were ER+, PR+ and HER2-.

Sequencing used immunoSEQ multiplex PCR; TCRdb keeps in-frame clones, though not all of them. The table has roughly 60,000 clones, roughly 80% seen once. The sample was blood. The chain carries TRBV30 and TRBJ1-3; no clear D. The TCR comes from a person aged 30 to 39 with breast cancer. Here the CDR3 reads CACDAFSAGNTIYF. In DNA, the CDR3 is TGTGCCTGCGACGCGTTCAGTGCCGGAAACACCATATATTTT.